The 30 T cell receptor beta chains given below trace back to one sample, sequenced in a study of T cell responses to AZD1222 COVID-19 vaccine. Using immunoSEQ multiplex PCR, the repertoire was profiled, and TCRdb retains in-frame clones only, with some absent. This table holds some 180,000 clones, 85% to 95% found once. The sequencing here drew on peripheral blood, taken on day 0 of AZD1222 vaccination. All receptors come from an adult in good health.

This chain uses TRBV19 with TRBJ2-7; 10 nucleotides align to TRBD1. The germline V gene has CDR1 LNHDA and CDR2 SQIVND (reference sequence). The CDR3 runs to 16 residues. Trimming took 5 bases from V and 0 from J; bases not matched to a gene: 7. CDR3 amino acids: CASSFRTGGISYEQYF. CDR3 sequence (DNA): TGTGCCAGTAGTTTCCGGACAGGGGGGATCTCCTACGAGCAGTACTTC. Together with reference TRBV19 and TRBJ2-7, the CDR3 gives the full variable domain: DGGITQSPKYLFRKEGQNVTLSCEQNLNHDAMYWYRQDPGQGLRLIYYSQIVNDFQKGDIAEGYSVSREKKESFPLTVTSAQKNPTAFYLCASSFRTGGISYEQYFGPGTRLTVT.

The chain carries TRBV12-3 or TRBV12-4 and TRBJ2-7; TRBD1 is a possible D gene (6 bases). CDR3 length equals 13 residues. Trimming pared 6 bases from V and 7 bases from J, leaving 16 bases between. The CDR3 loop reads CASSNDRRGEQYV. The CDR3 DNA is TGTGCCAGCAGCAACGACAGGAGAGGGGAGCAGTACGTC.

The rearrangement joins TRBV24-1 to TRBJ2-5; D gene unclear. This CDR3 has 12 amino acids. The V gene's germline CDR1 is KGHDR and CDR2 SFDVKD. Trimming removed 9 bases from V and 3 bases from J, with 10 bases in between. DNA for the CDR3: TGTGCCACCCGAAAGCAGGAAGAGACCCAGTACTTC. Translating gives CATRKQEETQYF.

The chain couples TRBV15 to TRBJ1-3; D gene ambiguous. V was pared by 1 base and J by 0 bases, with 7 bases between. Germline loops: CDR1 LNHNV, CDR2 YYDKDF (reference sequence). This CDR3 comprises 15 residues. CDR3 in DNA: TGTGCCACCAGCAGAGCATACGACTCTGGAAACACCATATATTTT. Translated: CATSRAYDSGNTIYF. Supplemented by reference TRBV15 and TRBJ1-3, the full variable domain reads DAMVIQNPRYQVTQFGKPVTLSCSQTLNHNVMYWYQQKSSQAPKLLFHYYDKDFNNEADTPDNFQSRRPNTSFCFLDIRSPGLGDTAMYLCATSRAYDSGNTIYFGEGSWLTVV.

The chain combines TRBV3-1 (or the pseudogene TRBV3-2) with TRBJ1-1; D possibly corresponds to TRBD1 (5 bases). Germline V gene data show CDR1 as LGHDT and CDR2 as YNNKEL (reference sequence). The V and J ends lost 1 base and 10 bases respectively, with 19 bases between them. The CDR3 covers 15 residues. CDR3 amino acids: CASSQGYEQEGRAFF. The CDR3 DNA is TGTGCCAGCAGCCAAGGGTATGAACAGGAGGGGCGAGCTTTCTTT.

The rearrangement links TRBV5-1 to TRBJ1-1; D gene uncertain. The CDR3 loop spans 15 amino acids. Germline lookup yields CDR1 SGHRS and CDR2 YFSETQ. The V gene lost 0 bases and the J gene lost 4 bases, with 13 bases spanning the gap. This chain's CDR3 is CASSLETGRFTEAFF. CDR3 DNA sequence: TGCGCCAGCAGCTTGGAGACGGGGAGGTTCACTGAAGCTTTCTTT.

This rearrangement joins TRBV6-6 to TRBJ1-1; possible D gene TRBD1, 6 bases. The CDR3 is made up of 15 amino acids. Trimming took 10 bases from V and 0 from J, leaving 18 bases between them. Germline V gives CDR1 MNHNY, CDR2 SVGAGI (reference sequence). CDR3 DNA: TGTGCCACCAAACAGGGAGTGCGGATGAACACTGAAGCTTTCTTT. This gives the protein CATKQGVRMNTEAFF.

The chain couples TRBV7-9 to TRBJ1-5; D is perhaps TRBD1 (5 bases). Germline lookup yields CDR1 SEHNR and CDR2 FQNEAQ (reference sequence). The CDR3 is 15 amino acids. V lost 1 base to trimming and J lost 11 bases, with 18 bases between them. This chain's CDR3 is CASSLGGGSGEAQHF. CDR3 coding DNA: TGTGCCAGCAGCTTAGGGGGCGGGTCTGGAGAGGCCCAGCATTTT. The whole variable domain, remainder taken from reference TRBV7-9 and TRBJ1-5, is DTGVSQNPRHKITKRGQNVTFRCDPISEHNRLYWYRQTLGQGPEFLTYFQNEAQLEKSRLLSDRFSAERPKGSFSTLEIQRTEQGDSAMYLCASSLGGGSGEAQHFGDGTRLSIL.

The chain carries TRBV5-1 and TRBJ1-6; D unclear. Germline V gene lookup returns CDR1 SGHRS and CDR2 YFSETQ. Deletions cut 4 bases from V and 5 bases from J, with 10 bases between. This CDR3 comprises 14 residues. CDR3 sequence: CASSGGVDNSPLHF. The CDR3, as DNA: TGCGCCAGCAGCGGTGGGGTGGATAATTCACCCCTCCACTTT.

The chain recombines TRBV7-2 with TRBJ1-5; 11 nucleotides match TRBD1. Germline-derived CDR1 and CDR2 are SGHTA and FQGNSA. This CDR3 is 16 amino acids long. V trimming: 5 bases; J trimming: 5 bases; junction bases outside the gene matches: 8. This CDR3 is CASSPGGTGGHQPQHF. The CDR3 coding sequence is TGTGCCAGCAGCCCCGGGGGGACAGGGGGTCATCAGCCCCAGCATTTT.

This clone was recorded only once. The gene calls are TRBV6-5 and TRBJ2-4; D may correspond to TRBD1 or TRBD2 (5 bases each). CDR3 length: 15 residues. Germline V CDR1 and CDR2: MNHEY, SVGAGI. V was cut by 5 bases and J by 1 base, with 12 bases left in between. CDR3 loop: CASSTLGEAKNIQYF. The CDR3 DNA reads as TGTGCCAGCAGTACATTAGGGGAGGCCAAAAACATTCAGTACTTC.

The genes are TRBV10-1 and TRBJ2-3; TRBD2 matches 8 bases. Germline CDR1 WNHNN, CDR2 SYGVQD (reference sequence). V lost 0 bases to trimming and J lost 1 base; unmatched junction nucleotides: 6. This CDR3 is 17 amino acids long. CDR3 sequence: CASSESSSSGGTDTQYF. The CDR3 coding sequence is TGCGCCAGCAGTGAGTCGTCTAGTAGCGGGGGCACAGATACGCAGTATTTT.

The chain recombines TRBV4-3 with TRBJ1-1, with D unclear. CDR3 length: 15 residues. Germline values: CDR1 LGHNA, CDR2 YSLEER. V lost 0 bases to trimming and J lost 10 bases, with 18 bases between them. DNA of the CDR3: TGCGCCAGCAGCCAAGAGAGATCTATAGCGTCGGGAGCTTTCTTT. Translating it yields CASSQERSIASGAFF.

This clone has just one count. This rearrangement joins TRBV19 to TRBJ1-5; 7 nucleotides match TRBD1. There are 15 residues in the CDR3. The V and J ends lost 4 bases and 3 bases, in that order; junction bases with no gene match: 6. The V gene's germline CDR1 is LNHDA and CDR2 SQIVND (reference sequence). CDR3 bases: TGTGCCAGTAGTACCTTTGACAGGGCCAATCAGCCCCAGCATTTT. It specifies CASSTFDRANQPQHF.

The genes are TRBV28 and TRBJ1-1, with a weak D call TRBD1 (5 bases). Germline CDR1 and CDR2: MDHEN and SYDVKM. The CDR3 has 15 residues. With 6 bases removed from V and 4 bases from J, the gap between germline ends came to 18 bases. The CDR3 loop is CASRPGGGYTTEAFF. The CDR3 DNA reads as TGTGCCAGCAGGCCTGGCGGGGGTTACACCACTGAAGCTTTCTTT.

The chain couples TRBV6-5 to TRBJ1-1; 7 bases are shared with TRBD1. Germline CDR1 MNHEY, CDR2 SVGAGI. V shed 2 bases and J 0 bases; nucleotides not matched to a gene: 3. CDR3 length: 15 amino acids. The CDR3 bases are TGTGCCAGCAGTTACGGGGACAGCATGAACACTGAAGCTTTCTTT. Its translation: CASSYGDSMNTEAFF.

This rearrangement joins TRBV5-4 to TRBJ2-4; 7 bases align to TRBD1. The ends lost 6 bases at V and 0 bases at J; junction bases unmatched: 6. The CDR3 is 15 amino acids. The germline V gene has CDR1 SGHNT and CDR2 YYREEE (reference sequence). CDR3 protein: CASTRQGVAKNIQYF. The CDR3 nucleotides read TGTGCCAGCACCAGACAGGGTGTAGCCAAAAACATTCAGTACTTC.

The chain recombines TRBV6-1 with TRBJ2-3; no clear D. CDR1 and CDR2 (germline): MNHNS, SASEGT. Trimming pared 1 base from V and 6 bases from J, leaving 11 bases between. The CDR3 consists of 14 residues. Written as DNA, the CDR3 is TGTGCCAGCAGTGAAGGGAGCTGGACGGATACGCAGTATTTT. Amino acid sequence: CASSEGSWTDTQYF.

The chain links TRBV19 to TRBJ2-1; D is possibly TRBD2 (5 bases). The germline V gene has CDR1 LNHDA and CDR2 SQIVND (reference sequence). The CDR3 has 13 residues. V was trimmed by 5 bases and J by 7 bases, leaving 12 bases between them. The CDR3 here is CASSSGRWNEQFF. CDR3 DNA: TGTGCCAGTAGTTCGGGGAGATGGAATGAGCAGTTCTTC.

The chain links TRBV6-1 to TRBJ2-7; D not certain. The length of the CDR3 is 13 residues. Trimming took off 0 bases at V and 3 bases at J, with 6 bases between the two ends. CDR1 and CDR2 from the germline V gene are MNHNS and SASEGT. The CDR3 spells CASSEAYVYEQYV. CDR3 DNA: TGTGCCAGCAGTGAAGCTTACGTCTACGAGCAGTACGTC.

This sequence joins TRBV19 and TRBJ1-1; D is unresolved. The CDR3 is 15 residues long. V lost 1 base and J lost 1, with 10 bases in between. Looked up from germline, CDR1 is LNHDA and CDR2 is SQIVND (reference sequence). The CDR3 spells CASSIGGSQNTEAFF. CDR3 DNA sequence: TGTGCCAGTAGTATAGGAGGGAGCCAGAACACTGAAGCTTTCTTT.

CDR3 coding DNA: TGTGCCAGCAGCTTAGTGGACAGGGGGGAAAGATACGAGCAGTACGTC. Protein product: CASSLVDRGERYEQYV. This rearrangement joins TRBV11-3 to TRBJ2-7; 10 bases agree with TRBD1. The CDR3 is 16 amino acids. The germline V gene encodes CDR1 SGHNT and CDR2 YENEEA. The V segment lost 1 base and the J segment 4 bases; nucleotides outside the gene matches: 7.

The count of this clone is one. The chain uses TRBV14 and TRBJ2-2; 8 nucleotides match TRBD2. This CDR3 has 15 amino acids. V shed 4 bases and J 4 bases; nucleotides not matched to a gene: 5. Germline assignment: CDR1 SGHDN and CDR2 FVKESK. Written as DNA, the CDR3 is TGTGCCAGCAGCCTGCTAGCGGGCGGCACCGGGGAGCTGTTTTTT. Amino acids: CASSLLAGGTGELFF.

The chain is built from TRBV6-5 and TRBJ1-2; D might be TRBD1 (5 bases). The V end was cut by 6 bases, the J end by 7 bases, with 18 bases between. The CDR3 is 14 residues long. Per the germline V gene, CDR1 is MNHEY and CDR2 is SVGAGI. CDR3 in amino acids: CASSDPGQRGGYTF. CDR3 DNA sequence: TGTGCCAGCAGCGACCCAGGGCAGCGAGGTGGCTACACCTTC.

CDR3 amino acids: CASSPAGGAFEAFF. The CDR3 DNA reads as TGTGCCAGCTCACCGGCAGGGGGCGCTTTCGAAGCTTTCTTT. This sequence joins TRBV18 and TRBJ1-1; 8 nucleotides match TRBD1. CDR1 and CDR2 from the germline V gene are KGHSH and LQKENI. The CDR3 runs to 14 residues. The V and J ends lost 3 bases and 8 bases, in that order; junction bases with no gene match: 8.

The CDR3 DNA follows: TGTGCCAGCAGCTTAGTGGGAGCGGGGGGTTCCTACGAGCAGTACTTC. Protein: CASSLVGAGGSYEQYF. V gene TRBV7-2 combines with J gene TRBJ2-7, with 9 positions matching TRBD2. Germline V CDR1 and CDR2: SGHTA, FQGNSA. V lost 1 base and J lost 1; bases outside the gene matches: 5. The CDR3 is made up of 16 amino acids. Drawing the rest from reference TRBV7-2 and TRBJ2-7, the complete variable domain is GAGVSQSPSNKVTEKGKDVELRCDPISGHTALYWYRQSLGQGLEFLIYFQGNSAPDKSGLPSDRFSAERTGGSVSTLTIQRTQQEDSAVYLCASSLVGAGGSYEQYFGPGTRLTVT.

V is TRBV6-5 and J is TRBJ2-7, with TRBD2 identical over 7 bases. The germline V gene has CDR1 MNHEY and CDR2 SVGAGI. The junction had 9 bases not matched to a gene; V was cut back by 7 bases and J by 3 bases. CDR3 length equals 14 residues. CDR3 residues: CASTLRGEYYEQYF. The CDR3, as DNA: TGTGCCAGCACCCTCCGGGGGGAATACTACGAGCAGTACTTC.

This chain connects TRBV3-1 (or the pseudogene TRBV3-2) to TRBJ1-1; D possibly corresponds to TRBD1 (6 bases). V gave up 4 bases and J gave up 0 bases, with 12 bases separating them. This CDR3 comprises 15 residues. Germline values: CDR1 LGHDT, CDR2 YNNKEL (reference sequence). The CDR3 DNA sequence: TGTGCCAGCAGCCCCCAGGGACAAATGAACACTGAAGCTTTCTTT. It codes for CASSPQGQMNTEAFF.

This chain joins TRBV28 and TRBJ2-7, with TRBD1 matching 8 bases. This CDR3 comprises 14 residues. V dropped 3 bases and J dropped 2; count of bases not matched to a gene: 3. Germline CDR1 and CDR2: MDHEN and SYDVKM. The CDR3 here is CASSLGTGAYEQYV. The CDR3 nucleotides read TGTGCCAGCAGTTTGGGGACAGGAGCCTACGAGCAGTACGTC.

This clone was observed once. The chain uses TRBV7-9 and TRBJ2-7; D might be TRBD1 or TRBD2, each matching 5 bases. With 5 bases removed from V and 3 bases from J, the gap between germline ends came to 26 bases. Germline V gene sequence: CDR1 SEHNR, CDR2 FQNEAQ (reference sequence). The CDR3 consists of 18 residues. DNA of the CDR3: TGTGCCAGCAGCCATCCATCATCCGGGGCAGGGTCCAACTACGAGCAGTACTTC. This sequence encodes CASSHPSSGAGSNYEQYF. Combining the CDR3 with reference TRBV7-9 and TRBJ2-7 gives the whole variable domain DTGVSQNPRHKITKRGQNVTFRCDPISEHNRLYWYRQTLGQGPEFLTYFQNEAQLEKSRLLSDRFSAERPKGSFSTLEIQRTEQGDSAMYLCASSHPSSGAGSNYEQYFGPGTRLTVT.